Here is one T cell receptor (beta chain) with its context. The antigen is not known. A much larger clone lies one base from this, so it may be a read error. This record comes from a study of tumor and adjacent non-tumor tissue in lung cancer. Study-wide background: There were roughly 11 adenocarcinoma, a couple of squamous cell carcinoma and 1 small cell lung cancer cases.

No cell sorting was done before RNA was extracted from the tissue. Distant lung tissue was collected more than 3 cm away from the tumor edge. Findings and limits, study-wide: Tumor repertoires had a smaller top 100 clone share than normal lung. Significantly higher TCR diversity was found in tumor than normal lung. Patients with more diverse tumor TCRs had worse survival.

Trimming removed 7 bases from V and 11 bases from J, with 24 bases in between. Germline assignment: CDR1 DFQATT and CDR2 SNEGSKA (reference sequence). This CDR3 is built from 14 residues. A modified ARM-PCR protocol with three rounds of nested PCR amplified TCRbeta. TCRdb processed the multiplex PCR reads anew with MiXCR; each CDR3 protein has one entry. The table records over 100,000 distinct CDR3 sequences, under 65% of them present only once. This chain joins TRBV20-1 and TRBJ1-5; D is perhaps TRBD1 (6 bases). Sequences were obtained from distant non-tumor lung tissue. The clonotype originates from a man between 60 and 70 years old with non-small cell lung cancer. In nucleotides, the CDR3 is TGCAGTGTTAGCGCAGGGGCCGGTGGGGAGACCCAGCATTTT. The encoded protein is CSVSAGAGGETQHF.